This entry lists 10 T cell receptor beta chains sequenced from one sample in a study of blood T cell repertoires in COVID-19. Profiled with immunoSEQ multiplex PCR; TCRdb holds only in-frame clones, not every one. This repertoire shows 300,000 to 400,000 clones, 70% to 90% found once; its top ten account for about 4.2%. The source material was PBMCs or T cells enriched from blood (not recorded which). The receptors were sampled from a woman aged 35 to 49 with acute COVID-19.

The genes are TRBV3-1 (or the pseudogene TRBV3-2) and TRBJ1-5, with TRBD1 matching 8 bases. Unmatched junction bases numbered 8, after V lost 4 bases and J lost 0 bases. Germline CDR1 and CDR2: LGHDT and YNNKEL (reference sequence). CDR3 length: 17 residues. The CDR3 DNA is TGTGCCAGCAGCCCGGGGACAGGCCTTCTTAGCAATCAGCCCCAGCATTTT. Translated, it gives CASSPGTGLLSNQPQHF.

This clone appeared once. The chain combines TRBV6-2 or TRBV6-3 with TRBJ1-5; 8 nucleotides agree with TRBD1. The CDR3 totals 20 residues. Trimming removed 5 bases from V and 4 bases from J; junction bases left unmatched: 22. The V gene's germline CDR1 is MNHEY and CDR2 SVGEGT. In DNA form, the CDR3 reads TGTGCCAGCAGTCTAAACAACCGGGCGACAGGGGCCAGGGGAAATCAGCCCCAGCATTTT. Translated, it gives CASSLNNRATGARGNQPQHF.

The V gene is TRBV5-6, the J gene TRBJ2-3; perhaps TRBD1 as D (6 bases). The V and J ends lost 4 bases and 4 bases respectively, with 16 bases between them. CDR1 SGHDT and CDR2 YYEEEE come from the germline V gene. The CDR3 consists of 15 residues. The CDR3 DNA sequence: TGTGCCAGCAGCGGTTCAACAGGGTATTCAGATACGCAGTATTTT. It codes for CASSGSTGYSDTQYF.

The genes are TRBV2 and TRBJ1-1, with D possibly TRBD1 on 5 matching bases. The CDR3 is made up of 15 amino acids. The V end was cut by 4 bases, the J end by 1 base, with 13 bases between. Germline V lookup: CDR1 SNHLY, CDR2 FYNNEI. The CDR3 coding sequence is TGTGCCAGCAGTGTTAGTGGACAAACGAACACTGAAGCTTTCTTT. Translated: CASSVSGQTNTEAFF.

The chain links TRBV29-1 to TRBJ1-1; 10 nucleotides match TRBD1. The ends lost 6 bases at V and 3 bases at J; junction bases unmatched: 4. This CDR3 contains 13 residues. Germline lookup yields CDR1 SQVTM and CDR2 ANQGSEA. CDR3 bases: TGCAGCGTCAGACAGGGGGCTGACACTGAAGCTTTCTTT. As protein: CSVRQGADTEAFF.

V is TRBV9 and J is TRBJ2-7; TRBD2 aligns across 10 bases. The junction had 4 bases not matched to a gene; V was cut back by 4 bases and J by 0 bases. In germline, CDR1 is SGDLS, CDR2 YYNGEE. CDR3 size: 15 residues. As DNA, the CDR3 is TGTGCCAGCAGCCCAAGCGGGGGGGCCTCCTACGAGCAGTACTTC. This gives the protein CASSPSGGASYEQYF.

The chain joins TRBV19 to TRBJ2-1; 7 nucleotides agree with TRBD2. After removal of 3 bases from V and 5 bases from J, the junction contained 10 bases not matched to a gene. The CDR3 covers 16 residues. Germline assignment: CDR1 LNHDA and CDR2 SQIVND (reference sequence). This CDR3 is CASSIYAGEVHNEQFF. In nucleotides, the CDR3 is TGTGCCAGTAGTATTTACGCGGGAGAGGTTCACAATGAGCAGTTCTTC.

As for this clone: This same CDR3 is encoded by further DNA sequences in the sample. V usage is TRBV18 and J usage is TRBJ2-2, with a tentative D call TRBD1 (5 bases). Deletions cut 2 bases from V and 0 bases from J, with 7 bases between. Per the germline V gene, CDR1 is KGHSH and CDR2 is LQKENI. The CDR3 sequence is 15 residues long. The CDR3 loop is CASSPAGTNTGELFF. CDR3 sequence (DNA): TGTGCCAGCTCACCAGCAGGGACGAACACCGGGGAGCTGTTTTTT.

V usage is TRBV4-2 and J usage is TRBJ1-4, with a tentative D call TRBD1 (6 bases). Germline lookup yields CDR1 LGHNA and CDR2 YNFKEQ. V lost 2 bases and J lost 7, with 20 bases in between. CDR3 size: 17 residues. CDR3 protein: CASSQSTMRGWGEKLFF. The DNA of the CDR3 is TGTGCCAGCAGCCAAAGCACGATGAGGGGGTGGGGTGAAAAACTGTTTTTT.

This clone was counted between two and nine times. The rearrangement links TRBV3-1 (or the pseudogene TRBV3-2) to TRBJ1-4; D gene unclear. The CDR3 runs to 17 residues. Trimming removed 0 bases at V and 0 bases at J, with 11 bases between. Germline CDR1 LGHDT, CDR2 YNNKEL (reference sequence). The CDR3 loop is CASSQEFGFSTNEKLFF. Written as DNA, the CDR3 is TGTGCCAGCAGCCAAGAGTTCGGGTTTTCAACTAATGAAAAACTGTTTTTT.